Listed here are 19 T cell receptor beta chains from one sample, sequenced in a study of response to subunit inactivated influenza vaccine. MiXCR, run by TCRdb on the RT-PCR reads, gives a single entry per CDR3 protein. The repertoire holds roughly 550,000 distinct CDR3 sequences, roughly 25% seen once, with approximately 2.9% in the top ten. These data were likewise used in another study, on T cells expressing NK-cell markers. That paper states: The authors generated TCR beta cDNA through 5'RACE template switching with UMIs.

Source: CD4+ T cells sorted from PBMCs, taken about 13 days after vaccination. All receptors derive from a man aged 50-59 years who received an inactivated influenza vaccine.

This clonotype has ten or more counts. The CDR3 loop is CASSQDLMNTEAFF. DNA of the CDR3: TGCGCCAGCAGCCAAGATCTGATGAACACTGAAGCTTTCTTT. The chain couples TRBV4-1 to TRBJ1-1; D not resolved. Germline CDR1 MGHRA, CDR2 YSYEKL. Trimming pared 0 bases from V and 0 bases from J, leaving 5 bases between. The CDR3 consists of 14 residues.

This chain connects TRBV9 to TRBJ2-4; D may be TRBD1 or TRBD2 (6 bases each). Germline lookup yields CDR1 SGDLS and CDR2 YYNGEE. This CDR3 contains 15 residues. V lost 0 bases, J lost 9 bases, and 16 bases lay in between. The CDR3 DNA is TGTGCCAGCAGCGTAGATCCGGGGGCAGAAACCATTCAGTACTTC. Protein: CASSVDPGAETIQYF.

This chain joins TRBV3-1 and TRBJ2-3, with TRBD2 matching 8 bases. The J segment lost 0 bases and the V segment lost 3 bases, leaving 8 bases of the junction unmatched. Looked up from germline, CDR1 is LGHDT and CDR2 is YNNKEL (reference sequence). The CDR3 sequence is 17 residues long. Written as DNA, the CDR3 is TGTGCCAGCAGCCAGAGTCTTAGCGGGGCCAGCACAGATACGCAGTATTTT. It codes for CASSQSLSGASTDTQYF.

This clonotype turned up a few times. The J gene is TRBJ1-1, the V gene TRBV6-2 or TRBV6-3; D gene uncertain. Trimming cost V 7 bases and J 2 bases, with 8 bases left between them. Germline V gene data show CDR1 as MNHEY and CDR2 as SVGEGT. The CDR3 has 12 residues. The CDR3 is CASMGYNTEAFF. CDR3 in DNA: TGTGCCAGCATGGGTTACAACACTGAAGCTTTCTTT.

V usage is TRBV5-1 and J usage is TRBJ2-3; 8 bases are a match to TRBD2. Trimming at V came to 4 bases and at J to 1 base, leaving 2 bases not matched to a gene. Germline assignment: CDR1 SGHRS and CDR2 YFSETQ. The CDR3 consists of 14 residues. DNA for the CDR3: TGCGCCAGCAGCGCACTAGCGGGCACAGATACGCAGTATTTT. Its translation: CASSALAGTDTQYF.

The chain links TRBV12-3 or TRBV12-4 to TRBJ1-5; 9 nucleotides agree with TRBD1. Unmatched junction bases numbered 1, after V lost 4 bases and J lost 3 bases. This CDR3 is 14 amino acids long. The CDR3 spells CASSWTGDNQPQHF. The CDR3 DNA sequence: TGTGCCAGCAGTTGGACAGGGGACAATCAGCCCCAGCATTTT.

The chain employs TRBV20-1 and TRBJ2-2; unclear D gene. V lost 3 bases and J 0 bases, leaving 8 bases between the germline ends. Germline-derived CDR1 and CDR2 are DFQATT and SNEGSKA (reference sequence). This CDR3 is built from 14 residues. The CDR3 DNA sequence: TGCAGTGCTAGTGGTCTAGCGAACACCGGGGAGCTGTTTTTT. Its translation: CSASGLANTGELFF.

This clonotype has only a few counts. V gene TRBV20-1 combines with J gene TRBJ1-5; 9 nucleotides match TRBD1. The trim removed 6 bases at V and 2 bases at J, leaving 8 bases unmatched. Per germline, CDR1 DFQATT and CDR2 SNEGSKA (reference sequence). The CDR3 runs to 15 residues. The CDR3: CSAQAGTGRNQPQHF. DNA of the CDR3: TGCAGTGCCCAGGCCGGGACAGGGCGCAATCAGCCCCAGCATTTT.

The V and J genes are TRBV6-1 and TRBJ2-7; possible D gene TRBD2, 5 bases. Germline V CDR1 and CDR2: MNHNS, SASEGT. The V gene lost 1 base and the J gene lost 1 base, with 11 bases spanning the gap. There are 15 residues in the CDR3. The CDR3, as DNA: TGTGCCAGCAGTGAAGGAGGGTTTCGGTCCTACGAGCAGTACTTC. This sequence encodes CASSEGGFRSYEQYF.

This clonotype was observed a handful of times. This chain joins TRBV6-2 or TRBV6-3 and TRBJ2-1, with D uncertain. This CDR3 comprises 12 residues. Germline loops: CDR1 MNHEY, CDR2 SVGEGT. Between the trimmed V and J ends, which lost 2 bases and 11 bases, there was a span of 10 bases. DNA of the CDR3: TGTGCCAGCAGTTACCTCGAAATGCAGCAGTTCTTC. It codes for CASSYLEMQQFF.

This clonotype showed up just a few times. The chain links TRBV29-1 to TRBJ2-4; D is uncertain. V dropped 4 bases and J dropped 5 bases, with 3 bases sitting between them. This CDR3 is 10 amino acids long. Germline loops: CDR1 SQVTM, CDR2 ANQGSEA. The CDR3 sequence is CSVGENIQYF. The CDR3 region has the DNA TGCAGCGTTGGGGAAAACATTCAGTACTTC.

This chain links TRBV29-1 with TRBJ2-1; TRBD1 agrees at 7 bases. Germline CDR1 reads SQVTM; CDR2 reads ANQGSEA. CDR3 size: 14 residues. The J segment lost 2 bases and the V segment lost 4 bases, leaving 5 bases of the junction unmatched. CDR3 sequence reads: CSVAPGTAYNEQFF. As DNA, the CDR3 is TGCAGCGTTGCTCCGGGGACAGCCTACAATGAGCAGTTCTTC.

In this sample, this clonotype turned up many times. This chain connects TRBV7-9 to TRBJ2-7; D is tentatively TRBD1 or TRBD2 (6 bases each). The CDR3 is made up of 14 amino acids. V shed 5 bases and J shed 2 bases, with 13 bases lying between them. Germline assignment: CDR1 SEHNR and CDR2 FQNEAQ (reference sequence). DNA of the CDR3: TGTGCCAGCAGCCCGGGGGCTAGGACCTACGAGCAGTACTTC. This encodes CASSPGARTYEQYF.

This clonotype came up many times. The V gene is TRBV11-2, the J gene TRBJ1-6; no clear D gene. The CDR3 has 16 amino acids. CDR1 and CDR2 from the germline V gene are SGHAT and FQNNGV. V was pared by 4 bases and J by 7 bases, with 17 bases between. Here the CDR3 reads CASSSLRAVRNSPLHF. The CDR3 DNA is TGTGCCAGCAGCTCCCTAAGGGCAGTCCGAAATTCACCCCTCCACTTT. Complete variable domain (other parts from reference TRBV11-2 and TRBJ1-6): EAGVAQSPRYKIIEKRQSVAFWCNPISGHATLYWYQQILGQGPKLLIQFQNNGVVDDSQLPKDRFSAERLKGVDSTLKIQPAKLEDSAVYLCASSSLRAVRNSPLHFGNGTRLTVT.

The CDR3 DNA reads TGTGCCACCAGCAGAGATCCCAGGGGCAATGAGCAGTTCTTC. It codes for CATSRDPRGNEQFF. This chain connects TRBV15 to TRBJ2-1, with TRBD1 as a possible D gene (6 bases). V was trimmed by 0 bases and J by 6 bases, leaving 9 bases between them. CDR1 and CDR2 from the germline V gene are LNHNV and YYDKDF (reference sequence). The CDR3 is 14 amino acids.

The V and J genes are TRBV5-6 and TRBJ2-3; 10 bases agree with TRBD2. This CDR3 has 16 residues. From germline, CDR1 is SGHDT and CDR2 YYEEEE. Trimming removed 3 bases from V and 3 bases from J; junction bases left unmatched: 7. The CDR3 sequence is CASSWGAGGPTDTQYF. In DNA form, the CDR3 reads TGTGCCAGCAGCTGGGGAGCGGGGGGGCCTACAGATACGCAGTATTTT.

This clonotype was found many times. The rearrangement links TRBV30 to TRBJ1-5; the D is unclear. Germline lookup yields CDR1 GTSNPN and CDR2 SVGIG (reference sequence). V was shortened by 1 base and J by 4 bases, with 5 bases between the two germline ends. The length of the CDR3 is 12 residues. This CDR3 is CAWSAGNQPQHF. CDR3 coding DNA: TGTGCCTGGAGTGCGGGGAATCAGCCCCAGCATTTT.

The table lists this clonotype with many counts. The chain uses TRBV7-2 and TRBJ2-1; 7 bases map to TRBD1. Germline lookup yields CDR1 SGHTA and CDR2 FQGNSA. V was pared by 6 bases and J by 0 bases, with 2 bases of the junction left unmatched. This CDR3 has 14 amino acids. The CDR3 is CASRGGPSYNEQFF. CDR3 DNA: TGTGCCAGCAGAGGGGGCCCCTCCTACAATGAGCAGTTCTTC.

The chain has TRBV18 and TRBJ2-7, with D perhaps matching TRBD1 or TRBD2 (5 bases each). Germline V CDR1 and CDR2: KGHSH, LQKENI. Trimming cost V 8 bases and J 0 bases, with 14 bases left between them. CDR3 length: 14 residues. As DNA, the CDR3 is TGTGCCAGCCGAGAGGGGAGAAGCTCCTACGAGCAGTACTTC. This codes for CASREGRSSYEQYF.